The 27 T cell receptor beta chains listed next were all sequenced from one sample in a study of tumor and adjacent non-tumor tissue in lung cancer. The library came from three nested PCR rounds adapted from ARM-PCR protocols. MiXCR was run by TCRdb on the multiplex PCR reads, yielding one entry per CDR3 protein. Of about 110,000 distinct CDR3 sequences detected, about 64% appear once; the ten largest clones hold roughly 19%. RNA was extracted from bulk tissue without any cell sorting. Distant lung tissue was collected more than 3 cm away from the tumor edge. Sequencing was carried out using distant non-tumor lung tissue. Receptors originate from a man aged 55 to 70 with non-small cell lung cancer.

This clonotype was counted many times. This chain connects TRBV12-3 or TRBV12-4 to TRBJ1-1; weak D call: TRBD1 (5 bases). The CDR3 loop spans 13 amino acids. V lost 7 bases to trimming and J lost 1 base, with 10 bases between them. The CDR3 loop is CASNLQGNTEAFF. The CDR3 region has the DNA TGTGCCAGCAATCTTCAGGGGAACACTGAAGCTTTCTTT.

The sample holds a few counts of this clonotype. This chain connects TRBV14 to TRBJ2-1; TRBD2 agrees at 12 bases. The V and J ends lost 4 bases and 0 bases, in that order; junction bases with no gene match: 10. The germline CDR1 and CDR2 sequences are SGHDN and FVKESK. This CDR3 spans 19 amino acids. CDR3 coding DNA: TGTGCCAGCAGCCCTCGGACTAGCGGGATTAAGAGCTCCTACAATGAGCAGTTCTTC. Its translation is CASSPRTSGIKSSYNEQFF. Full variable domain (remainder filled in from reference TRBV14 and TRBJ2-1): EAGVTQFPSHSVIEKGQTVTLRCDPISGHDNLYWYRRVMGKEIKFLLHFVKESKQDESGMPNNRFLAERTGGTYSTLKVQPAELEDSGVYFCASSPRTSGIKSSYNEQFFGPGTRLTVL.

This clonotype was detected ten times or more. The chain links TRBV6-1 to TRBJ1-5; D remains unclear. The CDR3 has 15 amino acids. Germline V gives CDR1 MNHNS, CDR2 SASEGT. The germline V and J ends were trimmed by 1 base and 8 bases, with 15 bases remaining between them. CDR3 residues: CASSEGDEGHEPQHF. The CDR3 coding sequence is TGTGCCAGCAGTGAAGGTGATGAGGGCCACGAGCCCCAGCATTTT.

This clonotype was observed a handful of times. Being one base from a much bigger clone, this may be a read error. This chain links TRBV6-6 with TRBJ2-1; a possible D gene is TRBD2 (6 bases). Germline values: CDR1 MNHNY, CDR2 SVGAGI (reference sequence). The CDR3 has 15 amino acids. CDR3 nucleotides: TGTGCCAACAGTTACTCGATATCTAGCGAGGTTGAGCAGTTCTTC. Its protein product is CANSYSISSEVEQFF.

Comments on this clonotype: Mismatch with germline at one junction end may stem from a read error. The J gene is TRBJ1-5, the V gene TRBV2; 9 positions agree with TRBD1. CDR1 is SNHLY, CDR2 FYNNEI, per germline. The CDR3 has 13 residues. The CDR3 region is CARRGQGNQPQHF. CDR3 nucleotides: TGTGCCAGAAGGGGACAGGGAAATCAGCCACAGCATTTT.

CDR3 nucleotide sequence: TGTGCCAGCAGTGCCGGGACTAGCGGTTACAATGAGCAGTTCTTC. Its protein is CASSAGTSGYNEQFF. V gene TRBV2 combines with J gene TRBJ2-1, with TRBD2 matching over 11 bases. Germline CDR1 and CDR2: SNHLY and FYNNEI. J was trimmed by 4 bases and V by 4 bases; bases with no gene match: 3. CDR3 size: 15 residues.

Many counts were recorded for this clonotype. The V gene is TRBV5-5, the J gene TRBJ2-7; maybe TRBD1 (6 bases). Germline V gene lookup returns CDR1 SGHKS and CDR2 YYEKEE (reference sequence). CDR3 length equals 14 residues. V was shortened by 3 bases and J by 7 bases, with 17 bases between the two germline ends. The CDR3, as DNA: TGTGCCAGCAGCTACCCCGAGGGACACCGAGAGCAGTACTTC. Translating gives CASSYPEGHREQYF.

This clonotype was seen ten or more times. J is TRBJ1-6 and V is TRBV28; D uncertain. Trimming stripped 8 bases from V and 9 bases from J, with 17 bases between. This CDR3 comprises 14 residues. CDR1 and CDR2 from the germline V gene are MDHEN and SYDVKM. The chain's CDR3 is CASAAPGGTSPLHF. The CDR3 DNA sequence: TGTGCCAGCGCTGCCCCAGGCGGTACTTCACCCCTCCACTTT.

As for this clonotype: Possible read error: a much larger clone is one base away. The chain links TRBV5-8 to TRBJ2-3; 7 bases agree with TRBD1. The CDR3 has 16 residues. The germline V gene has CDR1 SGHTS and CDR2 YDEGEE. Losses at the gene ends were 0 bases for V and 7 bases for J; bases not matched to a gene: 11. CDR3 in DNA: TGTGCCAGCAGCTTGGAGGGGGACAGTGTTTTGTATACGCAGTATTTT. Protein product: CASSLEGDSVLYTQYF.

Note on this clonotype: One base away lies a much larger clone, so this may be a sequencing read error. The V call is TRBV11-2, the J call TRBJ1-3; a possible D gene is TRBD1 (6 bases). The CDR3 is 16 residues long. CDR1 SGHAT and CDR2 FQNNGV come from the germline V gene. CDR3 region: CASSPNTGPAGNTTYF. The DNA of the CDR3 is TGTGCCAGCAGCCCGAATACAGGGCCAGCCGGAAACACCACATATTTT. The full variable domain, completed using reference TRBV11-2 and TRBJ1-3, is EAGVAQSPRYKIIEKRQSVAFWCNPISGHATLYWYQQILGQGPKLLIQFQNNGVVDDSQLPKDRFSAERLKGVDSTLKIQPAKLEDSAVYLCASSPNTGPAGNTTYFGEGSWLTVV.

In this sample, this clonotype turned up many times. V is TRBV12-3 or TRBV12-4 and J is TRBJ2-1; 10 nucleotides align to TRBD2. This CDR3 is 16 amino acids long. Trimming cost V 4 bases and J 3 bases; bases outside gene matches: 6. The CDR3 reads CASSSQSGGVYNEQFF. Here the CDR3 DNA reads TGTGCCAGCAGTTCCCAAAGCGGGGGGGTCTACAATGAGCAGTTCTTC.

A remark on this clonotype: At one end, the junction sequence differs from germline, possibly due to a read error. The chain joins TRBV11-2 to TRBJ2-2; the match to TRBD2 covers 14 bases. The CDR3 is 18 residues long. Germline CDR1 reads SGHAT; CDR2 reads FQNNGV. In DNA form, the CDR3 reads TGTGTCAGCAGCTCGGGACTAGCGGGAGCGACGAACACCGGAGACCTGTTTTTT. This gives the protein CVSSSGLAGATNTGDLFF.

Points on this clonotype: Its ends do not fully match the called genes, so a read error is possible. This chain links TRBV29-1 with TRBJ2-7, with TRBD2 as a possible D gene (5 bases). Looked up from germline, CDR1 is SQVTM and CDR2 is ANQGSEA. CDR3 length equals 14 residues. The CDR3 loop reads CSVRPGPGSYKQYF. The CDR3, as DNA: TGTAGCGTCCGCCCGGGCCCGGGGTCCTACAAGCAGTACTTC.

The table lists this clonotype with a few counts. Sequence at one end of the junction differs from germline and may be a read error. The chain uses TRBV12-3 or TRBV12-4 and TRBJ2-1, with 9 nucleotides matching TRBD2. The CDR3 runs 12 residues. The CDR3 coding sequence is TGTGCCAGCAGGTCGACTAGCGGCTCTGGGTCCTTC. Amino acids: CASRSTSGSGSF.

Comment on this clonotype: A much larger clone differs by one base, so this may be a read error. The chain couples TRBV6-6 to TRBJ2-1; D is perhaps TRBD2 (7 bases). The CDR3 extends over 15 amino acids. Trimming took 2 bases from V and 5 from J, leaving 13 bases between them. CDR1 and CDR2 from the germline V gene are MNHNY and SVGAGI (reference sequence). DNA for the CDR3: TGTGCCAGCAGTTACGAGGGGGGGCTGGACAATGAGCAGTTCTTC. As protein: CASSYEGGLDNEQFF.

As to this clonotype: At one boundary the junction diverges from the germline segment, which might be a read error. The CDR3 loop reads CTSTLGTSYVQYF. The CDR3 nucleotides read TGTACCAGCACCCTAGGGACTAGCTACGTGCAGTACTTC. The genes are TRBV6-1 and TRBJ2-7; 9 positions match TRBD2. This CDR3 contains 13 residues. Germline V CDR1 and CDR2: MNHNS, SASEGT.

With respect to this clonotype: A read error may produce the germline difference seen at one junction end. This chain links TRBV2 with TRBJ2-2; perhaps TRBD2 as D (5 bases). Germline CDR1 is SNHLY and CDR2 is FYNNEI. CDR3 size: 16 residues. DNA for the CDR3: TGTGCCAGCAGATTCGAAAGGACTTACAACACCTGGGAGTTGTTTTTT. This codes for CASRFERTYNTWELFF. The entire variable domain, with the rest obtained from reference TRBV2 and TRBJ2-2, is as follows: EPEVTQTPSHQVTQMGQEVILRCVPISNHLYFYWYRQILGQKVEFLVSFYNNEISEKSEIFDDQFSVERPDGSNFTLKIRSTKLEDSAMYFCASRFERTYNTWELFFGEGSRLTVL.

Only one count was recorded for this clonotype. Sequence at one end of the junction differs from germline and may be a read error. The CDR3, as DNA: TGCAGCGTTGAAGACCCCGGTATGAAGACTGAAGGTTTCTTT. As protein: CSVEDPGMKTEGFF. J is TRBJ1-1 and V is TRBV29-1; no firm D call. The CDR3 has 14 residues. CDR1 is SQVTM, CDR2 ANQGSEA, per germline.

As to this clonotype: One base away lies a much larger clone, so this may be a sequencing read error. The gene calls are TRBV14 and TRBJ2-5, with D tentatively TRBD1 (5 bases). In germline, CDR1 is SGHDN, CDR2 FVKESK. This CDR3 region has 15 residues. CDR3 region: CASSTQPGPEETQCF. CDR3 bases: TGTGCCAGCAGCACCCAACCAGGGCCCGAAGAGACCCAGTGCTTC.

Remarks on this clonotype: At one of its ends the junction is not consistent with the germline gene, which may arise from a read error. V gene TRBV11-1 combines with J gene TRBJ1-1; D not resolved. CDR1 and CDR2 from the germline V gene are SGHAT and FQDESV (reference sequence). The CDR3 is made up of 13 amino acids. CDR3 coding DNA: TGTGCCAACAGCTCGCCAGCAAGGGCTGAAGCTTTCTTT. Translating gives CANSSPARAEAFF.

For this clonotype: This clone may be a read error of a much larger clone one base away. The rearrangement joins TRBV28 to TRBJ2-3; 14 bases are a match to TRBD2. Germline CDR1 reads MDHEN; CDR2 reads SYDVKM. The CDR3 contains 16 residues. V trimming: 6 bases; J trimming: 3 bases; junction bases outside the gene matches: 5. CDR3 bases: TGTGCCAGCAGCCTCTGGACTAGCGGGAGGACAGATACGCAGTATTTT. This translates into CASSLWTSGRTDTQYF.

This clonotype was counted once. The V call is TRBV7-2, the J call TRBJ2-1; TRBD2 agrees at 7 bases. Germline V gives CDR1 SGHTA, CDR2 FQGNSA. This CDR3 has 16 amino acids. Unmatched junction bases numbered 12, after V lost 5 bases and J lost 5 bases. Here the CDR3 reads CASSPMGLTGNNEQFF. CDR3 coding DNA: TGTGCCAGCAGCCCGATGGGACTAACGGGAAACAATGAGCAGTTCTTC.

Concerning this clonotype: One base away lies a much larger clone, so this may be a sequencing read error. J is TRBJ1-1 and V is TRBV6-2 or TRBV6-3, with D possibly being TRBD1 (5 bases). The V end was cut by 7 bases, the J end by 7 bases, with 16 bases between. In germline, CDR1 is MNHEY, CDR2 SVGEGT. The CDR3 totals 13 residues. CDR3 nucleotide sequence: TGTGCCAGCAAGGACCCGGCGGACAATGAAGCTTTCTTT. It codes for CASKDPADNEAFF.

This clonotype was recorded at least ten times. The chain links TRBV5-4 to TRBJ2-5; D call uncertain. Trimming pared 0 bases from V and 0 bases from J, leaving 9 bases between. The CDR3 runs to 15 residues. Germline loops: CDR1 SGHNT, CDR2 YYREEE (reference sequence). CDR3 protein: CASSLDVGHQETQYF. CDR3 DNA sequence: TGTGCCAGCAGCTTGGATGTAGGGCACCAAGAGACCCAGTACTTC.

With regard to this clonotype: The junction differs from germline at one of its ends, possibly a read error. V usage is TRBV11-3 and J usage is TRBJ2-4; 10 bases line up with TRBD2. The CDR3 runs 16 residues. CDR1 SGHNT and CDR2 YENEEA come from the germline V gene. CDR3 coding DNA: TGTGTCAGCAGTTTAGATCTAGCGGGAGTAGGGAACATTCAGTACTTC. As protein: CVSSLDLAGVGNIQYF.

CDR3 sequence (DNA): TGTGCCACCGCGGAGCCAAGGACTAGCGGGAGGAACCGCTACGAGCAGTACTTC. Its protein is CATAEPRTSGRNRYEQYF. This chain uses TRBV10-3 with TRBJ2-7; 14 bases fit TRBD2. The CDR3 is made up of 18 amino acids. The junction had 17 bases not matched to a gene; V was cut back by 10 bases and J by 3 bases. The germline V gene encodes CDR1 ENHRY and CDR2 SYGVKD.

This chain uses TRBV29-1 with TRBJ2-3, with D possibly TRBD1 on 5 matching bases. Germline loops: CDR1 SQVTM, CDR2 ANQGSEA. Trimming took 2 bases from V and 8 from J, leaving 14 bases between them. This CDR3 spans 13 amino acids. CDR3 DNA: TGCAGCGTTGAACAGGGCCCGATTTGTACGCAGTATTTT. The encoded protein is CSVEQGPICTQYF.